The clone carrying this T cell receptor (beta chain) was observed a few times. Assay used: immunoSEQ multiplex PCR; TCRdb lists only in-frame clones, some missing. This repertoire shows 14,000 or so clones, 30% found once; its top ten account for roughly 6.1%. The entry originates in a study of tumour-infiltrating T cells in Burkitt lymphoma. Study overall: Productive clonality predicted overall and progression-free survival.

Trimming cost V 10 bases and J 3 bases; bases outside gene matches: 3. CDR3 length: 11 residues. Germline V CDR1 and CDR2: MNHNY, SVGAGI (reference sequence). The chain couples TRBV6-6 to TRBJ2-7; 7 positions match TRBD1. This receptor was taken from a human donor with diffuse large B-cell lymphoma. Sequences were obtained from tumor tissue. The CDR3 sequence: CATGDSYEQYF. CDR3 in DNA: TGTGCCACAGGGGACAGCTACGAGCAGTACTTC.